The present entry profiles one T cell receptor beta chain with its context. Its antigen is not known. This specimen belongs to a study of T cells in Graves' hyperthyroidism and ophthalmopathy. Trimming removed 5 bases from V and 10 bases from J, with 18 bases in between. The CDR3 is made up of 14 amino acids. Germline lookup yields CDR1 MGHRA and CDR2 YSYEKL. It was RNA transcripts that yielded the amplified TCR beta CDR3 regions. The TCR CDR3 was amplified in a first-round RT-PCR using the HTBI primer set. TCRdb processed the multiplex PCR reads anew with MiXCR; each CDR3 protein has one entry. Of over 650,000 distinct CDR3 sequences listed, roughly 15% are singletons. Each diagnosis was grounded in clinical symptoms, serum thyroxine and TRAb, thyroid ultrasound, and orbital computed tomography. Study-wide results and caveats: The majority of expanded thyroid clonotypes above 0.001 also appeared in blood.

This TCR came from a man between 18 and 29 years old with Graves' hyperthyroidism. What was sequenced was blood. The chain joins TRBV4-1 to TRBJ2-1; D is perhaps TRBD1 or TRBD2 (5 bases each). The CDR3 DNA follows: TGCGCCAGCAGCTTTCCGGGACGCAGGCGGGAGCAGTTCTTC. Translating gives CASSFPGRRREQFF.